This T cell receptor (beta chain) came from a study of blood T cell repertoires in COVID-19. The overall study: Some COVID-19 samples were acute and others convalescent; all came from the United States, Italy and Spain. The cDNA or gDNA used as material had been derived from T cells, B-cell-depleted T cells, or PBMCs.

In the original workflow: Nucleated cell counts were estimated from reference gene primer amplification. The repertoire was sequenced with immunoSEQ multiplex PCR; TCRdb's copy has only in-frame clones and lacks some. The DNA gave D and trimming, while V, J and clone size come from that table. The sample yields around 150,000 clones, approximately 88% seen once. Per the germline V gene, CDR1 is MNHNY and CDR2 is SVGAGI (reference sequence). V lost 2 bases and J 1 base, leaving 13 bases between the germline ends. The CDR3 contains 16 residues. The sequenced sample was peripheral blood. This chain connects TRBV6-6 to TRBJ2-3; D possibly corresponds to TRBD2 (5 bases). The source is an older woman who had recovered from COVID-19. CDR3: CASSYVFTGGTDTQYF. The CDR3 DNA is TGTGCCAGCAGTTACGTCTTTACCGGGGGCACAGATACGCAGTATTTT.